This T cell receptor (beta chain) was found in a study of T cells in localized non-small cell lung cancer (dated by TCRdb to the early 2020s). In the study overall: The study analyzed T cell repertoires of hundreds of early-stage NSCLC patients, comparing tumors and uninvolved tumor-adjacent lungs. The mean age of the NSCLC patients was roughly 70 years, with 130 or so men and 85 to 110 women. All 240 or so NSCLC patients in the cohort were treatment-naive and had localized lung tumors that were resected.

As to this clone: The antigen it recognizes is unknown. There are no base qualities to consult, and no much larger clone falls within one base.

TCR beta CDR3 regions were sequenced from DNA using the immunoSEQ Assay. On the authors' methods: T cell density was computed as TCR beta template counts normalized to usable DNA estimated by amplifying housekeeping genes. Using the preseqR package, richness was estimated by extrapolating to 120,000 templates for tissue samples and 400,000 templates for PBMC samples. Clonality was calculated as one minus Pielou's evenness. Tissue-enriched TCRs were identified through differential abundance testing performed on productive amino-acid clonotypes, with a minimum total count of 5 and an alpha of 0.1. Repertoire overlap between compartments was quantified with the Jaccard Index and Morisita Overlap Index. GLIPH grouped TCR beta CDR3s together with public tetramer-defined viral CDR3s, and a viral motif had to include at least three viral sequences and show V-gene enrichment. TCRdb provides this immuneACCESS table in a form limited to in-frame rearrangements. Some clones are lacking; in checked studies, under half of them reflect an unresolved V gene, and why the rest are absent is not known. For V, J and clone size, that table is used; D and trimming come from the DNA. A total of about 33,000 clones appear in this sample, approximately 84% of them only once. The top ten clonotypes cover 4% to 4.5% of the sample.

The full study reports these points: A median of about 55 of the top 100 tumor clones were detected in paired uninvolved adjacent lung, and 25 to 35 of these tumor clones were also found among the top 100 clones of the paired uninvolved adjacent lung. Higher T cell density in blood was associated with longer overall survival, whereas higher clonality in adjacent lung was associated with shorter survival. Because multi-region tumor sequencing was not performed, intratumor heterogeneity could not be ruled out. Because of the exploratory design, TCR variables were selected using unadjusted p-values without false-discovery rate correction. Uninvolved tumor-adjacent lung showed the highest T cell clonality, higher than tumor, which suggests more focused antigenic responses in the uninvolved tumor-adjacent lung.

V lost 3 bases and J lost 0 bases; the stretch between them is 10 bases long. The CDR3 starts with the cysteine, ends with the phenylalanine, and has 15 residues. CDR3 DNA is the only sequence kept; it has 45 bases, read in frame from the first base. The germline V gene specifies MNHNS as CDR1 and SASEGT as CDR2. At diagnosis, tumor, uninvolved tumor-adjacent lung and peripheral blood were collected and then preserved as a mix of FFPE and fresh-frozen material. For TCR repertoire profiling, the blood samples were analyzed as peripheral blood mononuclear cells. The sample consisted of peripheral blood, taken before any cancer treatment. This chain is built from TRBV6-1 and TRBJ2-3; the D gene is possibly TRBD2, with 5 bases matching. The TCR sequence derives from a male donor aged 60 or over with stage III lung adenocarcinoma. The CDR3 protein: CASSDPAASTDTQYF. The DNA sequence follows: TGTGCCAGCAGTGACCCAGCGGCTAGCACAGATACGCAGTATTTT.